The text below deals with one T cell receptor (beta chain). No cognate antigen has been identified for it. The input lacks base qualities; no much larger clone sits a single base away. These data originate in a study of T cells in narcolepsy (dated by TCRdb to the late 2010s). Study-wide context: Patients with narcolepsy type 1 or type 2 (NT1, NT2) were enrolled in the study together with healthy control donors. The study sought autoreactive T cells targeting hypocretin neuron self-antigens (hypocretin, TRIB2) in narcolepsy patients, using TCR Vbeta sequencing to track clonotypes in blood and CSF. Points the paper makes about the study in general: No sequences matching autoreactive T cell clones were contained in some blood memory CD4+ repertoires from patients and controls. In plots comparing CSF and blood CD4+ T cell clonotypes from the same patient, HCRT-specific and TRIB2-specific autoreactive clonotypes were highlighted. Numbers of sequenced blood memory CD4+ clonotypes were comparable, with averages of some 40,000 in patients and 33,354 in controls. Autoreactive clonotypes were reported to be detected serially in the blood of the same patients and of different patients, but not in the blood of healthy controls.

Memory CD4+ T cells were sorted ex vivo from peripheral blood of narcolepsy patients and healthy controls for TCR Vbeta sequencing. Library creation used the immunoSEQ multiplex PCR assay. TCRdb obtained this table from immuneACCESS and retained in-frame rearrangements with V and J assigned. These tables miss some clones; where compared with another copy, unresolved V genes account for less than half of the shortfall, and the remainder is unexplained. The sample table shows 35,000 to 40,000 clones, and roughly 88% are seen once. The top ten clones comprise roughly 1.6% of the sample. V loses 5 bases, J loses 0 bases, and the germline ends lie 10 bases apart. From the germline V gene, CDR1 is MNHEY and CDR2 is SVGAGI. Reading from cysteine to phenylalanine, the CDR3 counts 14 amino acids. The CDR3 DNA has 42 bases and is translated from base 1.

The sample taken for sequencing was CD45RA- memory CD4+ T cells from PBMCs. The cell subset or site label on this specimen signifies: memory T cells sorted ex vivo from peripheral blood. The V and J segments used are TRBV6-5 and TRBJ1-1; no confident D gene assignment can be made. This receptor was obtained from a human donor with narcolepsy. The CDR3 protein sequence reads: CASSSPGMNTEAFF. In nucleotide form, the sequence is TGTGCCAGCAGTAGCCCGGGAATGAACACTGAAGCTTTCTTT.